A selection of T cell receptor beta chains follows, all from one sample in a study of T cell clones after liver transplantation. TCRdb's copy holds only in-frame clones and misses some; the assay was immunoSEQ multiplex PCR. The repertoire holds roughly 20,000 clones, with under 95% as singletons. Sample: CD8+ T cells from blood, taken less than 28 months after liver transplant. The receptor set was obtained from a human patient who received a liver transplant. Some T cells may possibly be graft donor cells. Each CDR3 is given with its conserved first and last residue. A D gene is named only where the DNA matches it firmly. Only part of the rows carry a size: once, few, many, or a class if the clone is expanded.

V: TRBV7-2; D: .; J: TRBJ2-3; size: .; length: 12; DNA: TGTGCCAGCAGCATATTCACAGATACGCAGTATTTT; CDR3: CASSIFTDTQYF
V: TRBV9; D: .; J: TRBJ2-3; size: .; length: 13; DNA: TGTGCCAGCAGCGTAAGCGGGACAGATACGCAGTATTTT; CDR3: CASSVSGTDTQYF
V: TRBV6-5; D: .; J: TRBJ1-4; size: few; length: 12; DNA: TGTGCCAGCAGCGACGCGGATGAAAAACTGTTTTTT; CDR3: CASSDADEKLFF
V: TRBV4-1; D: .; J: TRBJ1-5; size: .; length: 16; DNA: TGCGCCAGCAGCCAAAGGGGAGGGGAATACAATCAGCCCCAGCATTTT; CDR3: CASSQRGGEYNQPQHF
V: TRBV30; D: .; J: TRBJ2-5; size: once; length: 12; DNA: TGTGCCTGGAGATTAGCGGAAGAGACCCAGTACTTC; CDR3: CAWRLAEETQYF
V: TRBV4-2; D: .; J: TRBJ1-4; size: .; length: 16; DNA: TGTGCCAGCAGCCAAGACGTCCGTGCAACTAATGAAAAACTGTTTTTT; CDR3: CASSQDVRATNEKLFF
V: TRBV19; D: .; J: TRBJ1-5; size: .; length: 13; DNA: TGTGCCAGTAGTACAGGTATGAGTCAGCCCCAGCATTTT; CDR3: CASSTGMSQPQHF
V: TRBV19; D: .; J: TRBJ2-4; size: .; length: 14; DNA: TGTGCCAGTAGTAGAGAGGACAGAATAAACATTCAGTACTTC; CDR3: CASSREDRINIQYF
V: TRBV15; D: .; J: TRBJ2-1; size: .; length: 15; DNA: TGTGCCACCAGCAGTCCGCAGGGGGGGTACAATGAGCAGTTCTTC; CDR3: CATSSPQGGYNEQFF
V: TRBV27; D: .; J: TRBJ2-5; size: .; length: 13; DNA: TGTGCCAGCAGTTTCCTGTACCAAGAGACCCAGTACTTC; CDR3: CASSFLYQETQYF
V: TRBV11-3; D: TRBD1; J: TRBJ2-7; size: .; length: 13; DNA: TGTGCCAGCAGCCAGCGGACAGGGCACGAGCAGTACTTC; CDR3: CASSQRTGHEQYF
V: TRBV4-2; D: TRBD2; J: TRBJ2-7; size: once; length: 17; DNA: TGTGCCAGCAGCCATAGGACTAGCGGAACCGGATTCTACGAGCAGTACTTC; CDR3: CASSHRTSGTGFYEQYF
V: TRBV7-9; D: .; J: TRBJ2-2; size: .; length: 16; DNA: TGTGCCAGCAGAGCCGGGGCAGCCGCGAACACCGGGGAGCTGTTTTTT; CDR3: CASRAGAAANTGELFF
V: TRBV15; D: .; J: TRBJ2-7; size: .; length: 15; DNA: TGTGCCACCAGCAGGGACACCCTAGGCTACTACGAGCAGTACTTC; CDR3: CATSRDTLGYYEQYF
V: TRBV9; D: TRBD1; J: TRBJ1-1; size: .; length: 14; DNA: TGTGCCAGCGGGACAGGAGGAATGAACACTGAAGCTTTCTTT; CDR3: CASGTGGMNTEAFF
V: TRBV29-1; D: .; J: TRBJ2-7; size: .; length: 12; DNA: TGCAGCGTTGGCGGAAGCTCCTACGAGCAGTACTTC; CDR3: CSVGGSSYEQYF
V: TRBV7-9; D: TRBD2; J: TRBJ2-1; size: .; length: 19; DNA: TGTGCCAGCAGCTTAGTGGGACTAGCGGGAGGGCCCTCGGGCAATGAGCAGTTCTTC; CDR3: CASSLVGLAGGPSGNEQFF
V: TRBV4-3; D: .; J: TRBJ1-2; size: .; length: 13; DNA: TGCGCCAGCAGCCAAGATCCGGCCTATGGCTACACCTTC; CDR3: CASSQDPAYGYTF
V: TRBV4-3; D: .; J: TRBJ1-4; size: medium-sized; length: 13; DNA: TGCGCCAGCAGCCAAGATCGATTTGAAAAACTGTTTTTT; CDR3: CASSQDRFEKLFF
V: TRBV29-1; D: .; J: TRBJ2-1; size: .; length: 12; DNA: TGCAGCGTTTTCGGGTTGTACAATGAGCAGTTCTTC; CDR3: CSVFGLYNEQFF
V: TRBV6-5; D: TRBD2; J: TRBJ2-7; size: .; length: 14; DNA: TGTGCCAGCAGTTACTTCGCGGGGGGCTACGAGCAGTACTTC; CDR3: CASSYFAGGYEQYF
V: TRBV27; D: TRBD2; J: TRBJ2-5; size: .; length: 14; DNA: TGTGCCAGCAGAAGGGCGGGAGAATGGGAGACCCAGTACTTC; CDR3: CASRRAGEWETQYF
V: TRBV5-6; D: TRBD2; J: TRBJ2-1; size: .; length: 14; DNA: TGTGCCAGCCTCGGACTAGCGGGAATTGATGAGCAGTTCTTC; CDR3: CASLGLAGIDEQFF
V: TRBV10-2; D: .; J: TRBJ2-1; size: .; length: 17; DNA: TGCGCCTCATCCTGGGAGCGTGCGGGCCCGGATAGCAATGAGCAGTTCTTC; CDR3: CASSWERAGPDSNEQFF
V: TRBV4-2; D: .; J: TRBJ1-4; size: .; length: 15; DNA: TGTGCCAGCAGCCAACTCCGGGACAACCGTGAAAAACTGTTTTTT; CDR3: CASSQLRDNREKLFF
V: TRBV7-9; D: TRBD1; J: TRBJ1-4; size: .; length: 17; DNA: TGTGCCAGCAGCCAAGGGACAGGGGGCGCCCATAATGAAAAACTGTTTTTT; CDR3: CASSQGTGGAHNEKLFF
V: TRBV11-2; D: TRBD2; J: TRBJ2-7; size: .; length: 15; DNA: TGTGCCAGCAGCTCATACTCGGGACTAGCCGACGAGCAGTACTTC; CDR3: CASSSYSGLADEQYF
V: TRBV11-1; D: TRBD1; J: TRBJ2-2; size: .; length: 16; DNA: TGTGCCAGCAGCAGCCGGGACAGGGAATATGGCGGGGAGCTGTTTTTT; CDR3: CASSSRDREYGGELFF
V: TRBV14; D: .; J: TRBJ2-5; size: .; length: 15; DNA: TGTGCCAGCAGCCAAGAGCCGAGAAACCGGTGGGAGCAGTACTTC; CDR3: CASSQEPRNRWEQYF
V: TRBV28; D: TRBD2; J: TRBJ2-1; size: .; length: 15; DNA: TGTGCCAGCAGGGATCAACTAGCGTTGGGGAATGAGCAGTTCTTC; CDR3: CASRDQLALGNEQFF
V: TRBV7-6; D: TRBD1; J: TRBJ2-7; size: .; length: 15; DNA: TGTGCCAGCAGCTTATCGCAGGGGGCCCCCTACGAGCAGTACTTC; CDR3: CASSLSQGAPYEQYF
V: TRBV27; D: .; J: TRBJ2-7; size: once; length: 14; DNA: TGTGCCAGCAGGATAGGACGAGGCTCCTACGAGCAGTACTTC; CDR3: CASRIGRGSYEQYF
V: TRBV5-8; D: .; J: TRBJ1-2; size: .; length: 10; DNA: TGTGCCAGCAGCCCTCTAGTCTACACCTTC; CDR3: CASSPLVYTF
V: TRBV2; D: .; J: TRBJ2-3; size: once; length: 12; DNA: TGTGCCAGCAGGGACCCCACAGATACGCAGTATTTT; CDR3: CASRDPTDTQYF
V: TRBV7-3; D: TRBD2; J: TRBJ2-1; size: .; length: 16; DNA: TGTGCCAGCAGCTTAGTAGCGGGAGTTTCCTACAATGAGCAGTTCTTC; CDR3: CASSLVAGVSYNEQFF
V: TRBV29-1; D: .; J: TRBJ2-6; size: .; length: 16; DNA: TGCAGCGTTGGGCCAGAAACGAGCTCTGGGGCCAACGTCCTGACTTTC; CDR3: CSVGPETSSGANVLTF
V: TRBV5-6; D: .; J: TRBJ2-1; size: .; length: 14; DNA: TGTGCCAGCAGCTTGGCCTCCCATCTCAATGAGCAGTTCTTC; CDR3: CASSLASHLNEQFF
V: TRBV28; D: TRBD2; J: TRBJ2-1; size: .; length: 16; DNA: TGTGCCAGCAGCGGACAGCGGGAGCCCACCTACAATGAGCAGTTCTTC; CDR3: CASSGQREPTYNEQFF
V: TRBV9; D: TRBD2; J: TRBJ2-2; size: .; length: 19; DNA: TGTGCCAGCAGCGGATCCGGGACTAGTGAGCGGGGGCGGAGCAGGGAGCTGTTTTTT; CDR3: CASSGSGTSERGRSRELFF
V: TRBV7-9; D: .; J: TRBJ1-2; size: .; length: 12; DNA: TGTCTCACTAGCCTCGGGGCTGATGGCTACACCTTC; CDR3: CLTSLGADGYTF
V: TRBV28; D: .; J: TRBJ1-1; size: .; length: 14; DNA: TGTGCCAGCAGTTTCTGGGCCGTGAACACTGAAGCTTTCTTT; CDR3: CASSFWAVNTEAFF
V: TRBV7-9; D: TRBD1; J: TRBJ2-3; size: .; length: 15; DNA: TGTGCCAGCAGTCGAGGACAGGGGGCGACAGATACGCAGTATTTT; CDR3: CASSRGQGATDTQYF